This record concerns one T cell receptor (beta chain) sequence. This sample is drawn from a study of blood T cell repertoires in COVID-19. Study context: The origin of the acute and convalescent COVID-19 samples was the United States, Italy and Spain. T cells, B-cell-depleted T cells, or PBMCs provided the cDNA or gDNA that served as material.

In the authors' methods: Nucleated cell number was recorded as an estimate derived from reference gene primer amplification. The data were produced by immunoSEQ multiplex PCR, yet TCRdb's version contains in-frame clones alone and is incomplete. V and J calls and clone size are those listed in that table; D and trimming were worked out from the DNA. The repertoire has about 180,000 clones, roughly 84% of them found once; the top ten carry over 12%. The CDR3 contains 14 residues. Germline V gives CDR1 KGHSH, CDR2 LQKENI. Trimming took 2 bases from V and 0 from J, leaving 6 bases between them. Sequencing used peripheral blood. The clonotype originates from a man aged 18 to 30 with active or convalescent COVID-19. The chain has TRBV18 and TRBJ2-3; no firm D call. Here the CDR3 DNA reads TGTGCCAGCTCACCAGAGGCTAGCACAGATACGCAGTATTTT. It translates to CASSPEASTDTQYF.